The 19 T cell receptor beta chains in this list originate from one sample, sequenced in a study of T cells expressing NK-cell markers. TCRdb reprocessed the 5' RACE reads, with one entry per CDR3 protein and no DNA. Recorded here are roughly 120,000 distinct CDR3 sequences; the top ten clones represent under 20%. Sample: blood T cells: a sorted CD56 or NKG2C T cell subset, CD4+ or CD8+ T cells, or bulk PBMC T cells (not recorded which). Source of these receptors: a woman aged 18-70 years in good health.

The J gene is TRBJ2-1, the V gene TRBV4-2; TCRdb selects TRBD1, and the lack of DNA leaves this call unchecked. CDR3 length: 14 residues. Germline V gene sequence: CDR1 LGHNA, CDR2 YNFKEQ. CDR3: CASAQPGTHNEQFF.

This chain links TRBV4-3 with TRBJ2-1; without DNA, the TCRdb call of TRBD2 cannot be checked. CDR1 LGHNA and CDR2 YSLEER come from the germline V gene. This CDR3 contains 17 residues. The CDR3 sequence is CASSQDRTSGRMNEQFF.

The J gene is TRBJ1-1, the V gene TRBV12-3 or TRBV12-4; without DNA, the TCRdb call of TRBD1 cannot be checked. This CDR3 has 15 residues. This CDR3 reads CASSAHRGPSTEAFF.

The chain joins TRBV6-5 to TRBJ2-3. The CDR3 length is 11 residues. CDR1 and CDR2 (germline): MNHEY, SVGAGI. The CDR3 spells CASSYADTQYF.

V gene TRBV7-9 combines with J gene TRBJ2-1; TCRdb's assignment of TRBD1 cannot be checked, as there is no DNA. The germline CDR1 and CDR2 sequences are SEHNR and FQNEAQ (reference sequence). The CDR3 totals 15 residues. The CDR3 spells CASSSIGGGGDEQFF. Together with reference TRBV7-9 and TRBJ2-1, the CDR3 gives the full variable domain: DTGVSQNPRHKITKRGQNVTFRCDPISEHNRLYWYRQTLGQGPEFLTYFQNEAQLEKSRLLSDRFSAERPKGSFSTLEIQRTEQGDSAMYLCASSSIGGGGDEQFFGPGTRLTVL.

CDR3 loop: CASSSRGDEQYF. J is TRBJ2-7 and V is TRBV7-9; TCRdb names TRBD1, which stays unverified in the absence of DNA. The CDR3 sequence is 12 residues long. The germline gives CDR1 SEHNR, CDR2 FQNEAQ (reference sequence).

V usage is TRBV7-8 and J usage is TRBJ2-3. The CDR3 length is 14 residues. Germline CDR1 reads SGHVS; CDR2 reads FQNEAQ. The CDR3: CASSLGPGADTQYF.

The genes are TRBV19 and TRBJ2-1. Germline CDR1 and CDR2: LNHDA and SQIVND (reference sequence). This CDR3 has 11 amino acids. The CDR3 is CASSAHFEQFF.

J is TRBJ1-1 and V is TRBV5-8. The germline gives CDR1 SGHTS, CDR2 YDEGEE. The CDR3 runs 14 residues. The CDR3 is CASSAWGLNTEAFF.

V usage is TRBV24-1 and J usage is TRBJ2-7; TCRdb lists TRBD1, though no DNA is available to test this call. Germline values: CDR1 KGHDR, CDR2 SFDVKD. This CDR3 region has 15 residues. CDR3 in amino acids: CATSDPGQGKGEQYF.

V usage is TRBV12-3 or TRBV12-4 and J usage is TRBJ2-1; absent DNA, TCRdb's TRBD2 call cannot be checked. This CDR3 has 15 residues. The CDR3 region is CASSITSGQWGEQFF.

V gene TRBV5-1 combines with J gene TRBJ1-3. The CDR3 runs 13 residues. Germline values: CDR1 SGHRS, CDR2 YFSETQ. Here the CDR3 reads CASSLSSGNTIYF.

The CDR3 here is CASSIGTDGWNEQYF. The chain has TRBV19 and TRBJ2-7; the TCRdb call, TRBD1, lacks DNA for checking. This CDR3 comprises 15 residues. Germline loops: CDR1 LNHDA, CDR2 SQIVND (reference sequence).

The chain joins TRBV6-5 to TRBJ2-3; checking the TCRdb D call of TRBD2 is not possible without DNA. Germline V CDR1 and CDR2: MNHEY, SVGAGI. The CDR3 runs 18 residues. The CDR3 region is CASSYPGTSGRGTDTQYF.

The chain recombines TRBV6-1 with TRBJ1-1; absent DNA, TCRdb's TRBD1 call cannot be checked. The CDR3 spans 14 residues. In germline, CDR1 is MNHNS, CDR2 SASEGT. This CDR3 reads CASSDGRENTEAFF.

The chain recombines TRBV6-4 with TRBJ1-6; TCRdb reports TRBD1, a call that lacks DNA to check it against. Germline values: CDR1 MRHNA, CDR2 SNTAGT. CDR3 length: 16 amino acids. CDR3 protein: CASSDESGTGNSPLHF.

The chain is built from TRBV20-1 and TRBJ2-5; the D gene TCRdb calls, TRBD1, cannot be checked with no DNA. Germline CDR1 reads DFQATT; CDR2 reads SNEGSKA (reference sequence). The CDR3 runs 14 residues. CDR3 residues: CSAANRDVEETQYF.

This chain connects TRBV7-9 to TRBJ2-7. The V gene's germline CDR1 is SEHNR and CDR2 FQNEAQ (reference sequence). The CDR3 sequence is 11 residues long. CDR3 region: CASSSSLEQYF.

The J gene is TRBJ2-1, the V gene TRBV9. Germline CDR1 SGDLS, CDR2 YYNGEE. CDR3 length equals 14 residues. CDR3 in amino acids: CASSVDLAYNEQFF.